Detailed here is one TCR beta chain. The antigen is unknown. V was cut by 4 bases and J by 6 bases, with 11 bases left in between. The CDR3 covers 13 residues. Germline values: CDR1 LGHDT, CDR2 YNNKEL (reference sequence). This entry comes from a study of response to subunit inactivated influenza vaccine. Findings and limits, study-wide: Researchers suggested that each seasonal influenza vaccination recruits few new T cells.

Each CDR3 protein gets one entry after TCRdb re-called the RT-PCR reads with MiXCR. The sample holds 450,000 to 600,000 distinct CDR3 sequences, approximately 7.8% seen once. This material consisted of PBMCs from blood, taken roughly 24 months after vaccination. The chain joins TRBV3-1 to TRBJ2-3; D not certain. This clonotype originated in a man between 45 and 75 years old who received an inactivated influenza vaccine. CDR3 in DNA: TGTGCCAGCAGCCTAAATCCGGGCGATACGCAGTATTTT. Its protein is CASSLNPGDTQYF.